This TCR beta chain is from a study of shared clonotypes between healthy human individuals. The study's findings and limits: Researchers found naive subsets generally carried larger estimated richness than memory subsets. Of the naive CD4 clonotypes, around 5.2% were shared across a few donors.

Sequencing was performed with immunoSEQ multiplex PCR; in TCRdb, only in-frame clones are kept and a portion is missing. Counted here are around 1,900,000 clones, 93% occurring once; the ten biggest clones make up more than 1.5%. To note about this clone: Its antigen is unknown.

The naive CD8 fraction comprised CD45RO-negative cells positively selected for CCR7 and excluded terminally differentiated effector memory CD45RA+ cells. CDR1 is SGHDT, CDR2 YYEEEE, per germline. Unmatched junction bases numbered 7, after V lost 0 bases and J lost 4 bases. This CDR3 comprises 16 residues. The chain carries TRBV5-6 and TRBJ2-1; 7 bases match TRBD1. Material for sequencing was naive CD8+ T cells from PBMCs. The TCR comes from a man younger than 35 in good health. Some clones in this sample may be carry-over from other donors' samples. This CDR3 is CASSLGQGVTYNEQFF. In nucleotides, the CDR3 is TGTGCCAGCAGCTTGGGCCAGGGGGTTACTTACAATGAGCAGTTCTTC.